A single count supports the clone carrying this T cell receptor (beta chain). Its antigen remains unknown. The investigators reverse transcribed all of the isolated RNA, so they sequenced expressed TCRB transcripts. TCRdb keeps only in-frame clones here, not all; method: immunoSEQ multiplex PCR. The table records fewer than 900,000 clones, roughly 15% of them present only once. The sample originates from a study of beta chain features in type 1 diabetes. Regarding the study as a whole: Within patients, naive, central memory and Treg TCRB repertoires seemed more similar than within healthy donors.

The source material was naive CD4+ T cells from blood. The sequence came from a young woman in good health.

In DNA, the CDR3 is TGTGCCAGTAGTTCAACCGGGCCCGGGGAGCTGTTTTTT. It specifies CASSSTGPGELFF. This chain links TRBV19 with TRBJ2-2; D gene uncertain. CDR1 and CDR2 from the germline V gene are LNHDA and SQIVND (reference sequence). Trimming removed 5 bases at V and 6 bases at J, with 10 bases between. CDR3 size: 13 residues.